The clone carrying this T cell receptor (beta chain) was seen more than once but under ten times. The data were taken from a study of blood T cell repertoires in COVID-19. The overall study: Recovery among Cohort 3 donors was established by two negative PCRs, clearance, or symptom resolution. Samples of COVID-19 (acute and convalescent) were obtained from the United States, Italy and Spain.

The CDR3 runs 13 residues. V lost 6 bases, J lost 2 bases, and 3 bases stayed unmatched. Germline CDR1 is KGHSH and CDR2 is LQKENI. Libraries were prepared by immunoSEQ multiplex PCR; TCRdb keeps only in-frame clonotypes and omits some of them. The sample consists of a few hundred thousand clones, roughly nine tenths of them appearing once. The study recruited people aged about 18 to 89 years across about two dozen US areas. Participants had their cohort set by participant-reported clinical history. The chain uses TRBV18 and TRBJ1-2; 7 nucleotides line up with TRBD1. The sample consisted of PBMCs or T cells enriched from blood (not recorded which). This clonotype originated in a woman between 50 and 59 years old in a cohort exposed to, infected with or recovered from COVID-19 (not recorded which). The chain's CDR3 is CASSTTGNYGYTF. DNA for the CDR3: TGTGCCAGCTCTACGACAGGGAACTATGGCTACACCTTC. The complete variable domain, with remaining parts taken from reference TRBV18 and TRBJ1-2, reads NAGVMQNPRHLVRRRGQEARLRCSPMKGHSHVYWYRQLPEEGLKFMVYLQKENIIDESGMPKERFSAEFPKEGPSILRIQQVVRGDSAAYFCASSTTGNYGYTFGSGTRLTVV.